The rows below give T cell receptor beta chains drawn from one sample of a study of human T cells and chemical hapten exposure. TCRdb analysed the RACE reads with MiXCR anew, one entry per CDR3 protein. This sample carries 200,000 to 300,000 distinct CDR3 sequences, approximately 8.4% of them seen once, and the ten largest clones take 2% to 3%. The specimen comprised whole blood, sampled in connection with sensitization to the hapten diphenylcyclopropenone (DPC). These receptors originate from a woman between 40 and 55 years old with alopecia areata. Some clones in this sample may be carry-over from other donors' samples. CDR3s include the opening cysteine and the closing phenylalanine or tryptophan. A D gene is named only where the DNA matches it firmly. Size values are once, few and many counts, or a class for expanded clones, and some rows have none.

>TRBJ2-7|NA|NA|TRBV2
TGTGCCAGCAGTGATCGGTCGTCAGGGTCAGGGAACGAGCAGTACTTC
CASSDRSSGSGNEQYF
>TRBJ2-1|NA|NA|TRBV6-2/TRBV6-3
TGTGCCAGCAGACCTGACAGGTACAATGAGCAGTTCTTC
CASRPDRYNEQFF
>TRBJ1-4|NA|few|TRBV7-2
TGTGCCAGCAGCTACGATTCAGGTTGGGGGGAACTGTTTTTT
CASSYDSGWGELFF
>TRBJ2-2|TRBD1|NA|TRBV2
TGTGCCAGCTCTATTTTGGCAGGGGGCGTTGGCGGGGAGCTGTTTTTT
CASSILAGGVGGELFF
>TRBJ1-1|NA|many|TRBV10-3
TGTGCCATCAGTCAGGACGGGGCCGGAACTGAAGCTTTCTTT
CAISQDGAGTEAFF
>TRBJ1-2|TRBD1|few|TRBV20-1
TGCAGTGCTAGTCGGGCAGGGGGCGTCTATGGCTACACCTTC
CSASRAGGVYGYTF
>TRBJ2-7|NA|few|TRBV20-1
TGCAGTGCTAGAGACAATTCCTACGAGCAGTACTTC
CSARDNSYEQYF
>TRBJ1-1|TRBD1|NA|TRBV28
TGTGCCGGGGGACAGGGGGCAGGGAACACTGAAGCTTTCTTT
CAGGQGAGNTEAFF
>TRBJ2-7|TRBD2|few|TRBV20-1
TGCAGTGCTAGAGATGACCCTCTGGCGGGAGAGCCCTACGAGCAGTACTTC
CSARDDPLAGEPYEQYF
>TRBJ2-2|NA|NA|TRBV11-2
TGTGCCAGCAGCTTCCCCAGGACCGGGACCTACACCGGGGAGCTGTTTTTT
CASSFPRTGTYTGELFF
>TRBJ1-5|NA|NA|TRBV21-1
TGTGCCAGCAGCAGACAGACAGGGAATCAGCCCCAGCATTTT
CASSRQTGNQPQHF
>TRBJ2-1|NA|NA|TRBV7-8
TGTGCCAGCAGCTTACTGAGGACCGCACACAATGAGCAGTTCTTC
CASSLLRTAHNEQFF
>TRBJ2-7|NA|many|TRBV10-3
TGTGCCATCAGTTACCAACAGGGTAGGACTGCCGAGCAGTACTTC
CAISYQQGRTAEQYF
>TRBJ2-7|NA|few|TRBV29-1
TGCAGCGTTACCTCGAGGGCAGGGCCGGGGTACGAGCAGTACTTC
CSVTSRAGPGYEQYF
>TRBJ2-7|TRBD1|few|TRBV20-1
TGCAGTGCCCGCCCCGGGACAGCCTCCTACGAGCAGTACTTC
CSARPGTASYEQYF
>TRBJ2-1|NA|many|TRBV21-1
TGTGCCACCCGACATGAGCAGTTCTTC
CATRHEQFF
>TRBJ1-5|NA|NA|TRBV27
TGTGCCAGCAGTTTGGGCAGTAACAATCAGCCCCAGCATTTT
CASSLGSNNQPQHF
>TRBJ2-1|NA|NA|TRBV14
TGTGCCAGCAGCCAAGTCTCTCAGGGCTACAATGAGCAGTTCTTC
CASSQVSQGYNEQFF
>TRBJ2-3|NA|NA|TRBV27
TGTGCCAGCAAGAGGCTCCCAAGTAAAAGGGTCGATACGCAGTATTTT
CASKRLPSKRVDTQYF
>TRBJ1-6|TRBD1|few|TRBV9
TGTGCCAGCAGCGGGACAGGCGGGGATTCACCCCTCCACTTT
CASSGTGGDSPLHF
>TRBJ2-1|NA|many|TRBV12-3/TRBV12-4
TGTGCCAGCAGTTCCCCTCCCAGCAATGAGCAGTTCTTC
CASSSPPSNEQFF
>TRBJ1-5|NA|many|TRBV20-1
TGCAGTGCTAGAGGTACGAGCAATCAGCCCCAGCATTTT
CSARGTSNQPQHF
>TRBJ2-1|TRBD1|NA|TRBV5-1
TGCGCCAGCAGCTTAGTACAGGGGGCATCCAATGAGCAGTTCTTC
CASSLVQGASNEQFF
>TRBJ2-3|NA|many|TRBV10-3
TGTGCCATCAGTGAGTCCCGCGGATACACAGATACGCAGTATTTT
CAISESRGYTDTQYF
>TRBJ2-1|NA|many|TRBV24-1
TGTGCCACCAGTGATCCCTACAGGGGAGGGGATGAGCAGTTCTTC
CATSDPYRGGDEQFF
>TRBJ2-7|NA|NA|TRBV27
TGTGCCAGCAGTTCAACAGTTACAGGCCCAAGGGTCTACGAGCAGTACTTC
CASSSTVTGPRVYEQYF